This TCR beta chain was captured in a study of PD-1 blockade in classical Hodgkin lymphoma. Broader study findings: Relapsed/refractory patients reportedly had lower baseline diversity than newly diagnosed patients. Complete responders had baseline diversity similar to newly diagnosed patients.

All the patients suffered relapse after autologous stem cell transplantation, and brentuximab vedotin exposure differed. Points on this clone: The antigen is undetermined.

The CDR3 consists of 13 residues. V dropped 7 bases and J dropped 7 bases, with 16 bases sitting between them. Germline CDR1 reads MNHEY; CDR2 reads SVGAGI. The data were produced by immunoSEQ multiplex PCR, yet TCRdb's version contains in-frame clones alone and is incomplete. The data show 110,000 or so clones, with 70% to 90% seen just once and just under 20% held by the top ten. The receptor comes from a human donor with classical Hodgkin lymphoma. The chain is built from TRBV6-5 and TRBJ1-1; TRBD1 might be the D (6 bases). The sequenced sample was peripheral blood mononuclear cells (PBMCs), obtained before the second cycle of nivolumab. The CDR3, as DNA: TGTGCCAGCACCAGGGGAGGGTCCAGTGAAGCTTTCTTT. Translated: CASTRGGSSEAFF.